These 17 T cell receptor beta chains share one sample of origin, sequenced in a study of type 1 regulatory T cells. No antigen is known for these receptors. The study, taken as a whole, reports: Tr1 cells had a more restricted TCR repertoire than non-Tr1 cells.

TCRdb used MiXCR to reprocess the reads, holding one entry per CDR3 protein. The table lists about 69,000 distinct CDR3 sequences, less than 25% of them singletons. Material: cultured type 1 regulatory T (Tr1) cells, either the whole culture or a sorted fraction (not recorded which). These receptors were taken from a human donor in good health.

This clonotype was seen repeatedly, ten times or more. The chain has TRBV7-3 and TRBJ2-3; 8 bases line up with TRBD2. With V trimmed by 5 bases and J by 3 bases, 19 bases remained unmatched. This CDR3 spans 19 amino acids. From germline, CDR1 is SGHTA and CDR2 FQGTGA. CDR3 nucleotides: TGTGCCAGCAGCCCGCCAACCTCCCCCAGCGGGAGTTGGACAGATACGCAGTATTTT. The encoded protein is CASSPPTSPSGSWTDTQYF.

The chain's CDR3 is CSATFRSGGETQYF. Here the CDR3 DNA reads TGCAGTGCTACATTCCGGTCCGGGGGGGAGACCCAGTACTTC. The V call is TRBV20-1, the J call TRBJ2-5, with 7 positions matching TRBD2. CDR1 is DFQATT and CDR2 is SNEGSKA in the germline V gene (reference sequence). V trimming: 4 bases; J trimming: 5 bases; junction bases outside the gene matches: 10. CDR3 length: 14 amino acids.

This clonotype was counted ten times or more. The V and J genes are TRBV4-2 and TRBJ2-4, with 8 bases aligning to TRBD1. Trimming cost V 0 bases and J 9 bases; bases outside gene matches: 7. The CDR3 consists of 15 residues. In germline, CDR1 is LGHNA, CDR2 YNFKEQ. The CDR3 region has the DNA TGTGCCAGCAGCCAAGAGGCAGGGGGCTTGGGCATTCAGTACTTC. Its translation: CASSQEAGGLGIQYF.

The rearrangement joins TRBV30 to TRBJ1-6; the D is unclear. The CDR3 has 14 amino acids. V was clipped by 8 bases and J by 7 bases, with 18 bases between them. CDR1 is GTSNPN and CDR2 is SVGIG in the germline V gene (reference sequence). DNA of the CDR3: TGTGCCCGGAACCTCGGACGGAGCAATTCACCCCTCCACTTT. Its protein product is CARNLGRSNSPLHF.

This clonotype was recorded many times. The rearrangement links TRBV29-1 to TRBJ2-1; 7 positions agree with TRBD2. The CDR3 totals 14 residues. Trimming cost V 8 bases and J 6 bases; bases outside gene matches: 13. Germline V gene lookup returns CDR1 SQVTM and CDR2 ANQGSEA. Here the CDR3 reads CSRQRAGDGNEQFF. CDR3 DNA: TGCAGCCGGCAAAGGGCGGGAGACGGCAATGAGCAGTTCTTC.

This clonotype was found many times. The chain joins TRBV7-2 to TRBJ2-1, with D perhaps matching TRBD2 (6 bases). The V and J ends lost 2 bases and 2 bases respectively, with 10 bases between them. CDR1 SGHTA and CDR2 FQGNSA come from the germline V gene. There are 15 residues in the CDR3. CDR3 protein: CASSLSRGAYNEQFF. The CDR3 DNA reads TGTGCCAGCAGCTTAAGTCGCGGGGCCTACAATGAGCAGTTCTTC.

The V call is TRBV20-1, the J call TRBJ1-5; the D is unclear. The CDR3 is 14 residues long. The V and J ends lost 1 base and 0 bases respectively, with 7 bases between them. Germline V gene data show CDR1 as DFQATT and CDR2 as SNEGSKA (reference sequence). CDR3 loop: CSARATTSNQPQHF. DNA for the CDR3: TGCAGTGCTAGAGCGACAACTAGCAATCAGCCCCAGCATTTT.

The V call is TRBV5-1, the J call TRBJ2-5; 14 nucleotides agree with TRBD2. The trim removed 2 bases at V and 4 bases at J, leaving 16 bases unmatched. This CDR3 region has 20 residues. In germline, CDR1 is SGHRS, CDR2 YFSETQ. The CDR3 is CASSFPTGTSGGTPGETQYF. The CDR3 region has the DNA TGCGCCAGCAGCTTCCCCACAGGGACTAGCGGGGGTACCCCGGGAGAGACCCAGTACTTC.

This clonotype came up a few times. CDR3 protein: CSAPSFGNTEAFF. The CDR3 coding sequence is TGCAGTGCCCCTTCCTTCGGCAACACTGAAGCTTTCTTT. The chain is built from TRBV20-1 and TRBJ1-1; the D is unclear. The CDR3 sequence is 13 residues long. Germline CDR1 and CDR2: DFQATT and SNEGSKA (reference sequence). Trimming shortened V by 6 bases and J by 2 bases, and 13 bases separated the two germline ends.

This clonotype was detected only a few times. The chain employs TRBV28 and TRBJ1-5, with D hard to call. V gave up 1 base and J gave up 4 bases, with 8 bases separating them. Germline CDR1 MDHEN, CDR2 SYDVKM. This CDR3 is 14 amino acids long. The chain's CDR3 is CASSLSGENQPQHF. CDR3 coding DNA: TGTGCCAGCAGTTTATCCGGGGAAAATCAGCCCCAGCATTTT.

The genes are TRBV11-2 and TRBJ2-5, with TRBD2 matching 9 bases. This CDR3 region has 13 residues. V shed 5 bases, J shed 8 bases, and the junction held 6 bases outside the gene matches. CDR1 is SGHAT, CDR2 FQNNGV, per germline. The CDR3 DNA follows: TGTGCCAGCAGCCTTAGCGGGAGTATAACCCAGTACTTC. This gives the protein CASSLSGSITQYF. Combining the CDR3 with reference TRBV11-2 and TRBJ2-5 gives the whole variable domain EAGVAQSPRYKIIEKRQSVAFWCNPISGHATLYWYQQILGQGPKLLIQFQNNGVVDDSQLPKDRFSAERLKGVDSTLKIQPAKLEDSAVYLCASSLSGSITQYFGPGTRLLVL.

J is TRBJ2-1 and V is TRBV6-1; 11 nucleotides agree with TRBD2. Germline V gene data show CDR1 as MNHNS and CDR2 as SASEGT. With 8 bases clipped from V and 3 bases from J, the junction kept 6 bases outside the gene matches. The CDR3 contains 15 residues. CDR3 amino acids: CASALGLADYNEQFF. The CDR3 DNA follows: TGTGCCAGCGCACTGGGACTAGCGGACTACAATGAGCAGTTCTTC.

The chain couples TRBV12-3 or TRBV12-4 to TRBJ1-1, with D possibly TRBD1 on 5 matching bases. This CDR3 has 14 amino acids. Between the trimmed V and J ends, which lost 5 bases and 4 bases, there was a span of 14 bases. The CDR3 loop reads CASSPHGGGTEAFF. In DNA form, the CDR3 reads TGTGCCAGCAGTCCCCATGGGGGAGGCACTGAAGCTTTCTTT.

About this clonotype: A junction boundary mismatches the germline segment, possibly from a read error. The V and J genes are TRBV28 and TRBJ2-7; TRBD1 matches 7 bases. The CDR3 is 13 residues long. Germline values: CDR1 MDHEN, CDR2 SYDVKM. CDR3 sequence: CTSKQGNSYEQYF. The DNA of the CDR3 is TGTACCAGTAAACAGGGGAACTCCTACGAGCAGTACTTC.

This clonotype has more than one count but fewer than ten. This chain links TRBV7-9 with TRBJ1-1; weak D call: TRBD1 (5 bases). V lost 5 bases and J 4 bases, leaving 11 bases between the germline ends. Germline loops: CDR1 SEHNR, CDR2 FQNEAQ (reference sequence). The CDR3 loop spans 13 amino acids. CDR3 bases: TGTGCCAGCAGCCCGGGGCGGATCACTGAAGCTTTCTTT. Translating gives CASSPGRITEAFF. The full variable domain, completed using reference TRBV7-9 and TRBJ1-1, is DTGVSQNPRHKITKRGQNVTFRCDPISEHNRLYWYRQTLGQGPEFLTYFQNEAQLEKSRLLSDRFSAERPKGSFSTLEIQRTEQGDSAMYLCASSPGRITEAFFGQGTRLTVV.

V and J are TRBV6-6 and TRBJ2-5, with D possibly being TRBD2 (5 bases). Trimming pared 8 bases from V and 1 base from J, leaving 11 bases between. This CDR3 has 13 amino acids. Germline V lookup: CDR1 MNHNY, CDR2 SVGAGI (reference sequence). The CDR3 DNA reads TGTGCCAGCGTTCGTGGACTCCAAGAGACCCAGTACTTC. It specifies CASVRGLQETQYF.

The rearrangement uses TRBV7-9 and TRBJ1-2, with TRBD1 as a possible D gene (5 bases). Germline V gives CDR1 SEHNR, CDR2 FQNEAQ (reference sequence). This CDR3 spans 14 amino acids. V lost 4 bases, J lost 7 bases, and 16 bases lay in between. CDR3 protein: CASSSDMGGGGYTF. DNA of the CDR3: TGTGCCAGCAGCTCAGACATGGGGGGAGGTGGCTACACCTTC.